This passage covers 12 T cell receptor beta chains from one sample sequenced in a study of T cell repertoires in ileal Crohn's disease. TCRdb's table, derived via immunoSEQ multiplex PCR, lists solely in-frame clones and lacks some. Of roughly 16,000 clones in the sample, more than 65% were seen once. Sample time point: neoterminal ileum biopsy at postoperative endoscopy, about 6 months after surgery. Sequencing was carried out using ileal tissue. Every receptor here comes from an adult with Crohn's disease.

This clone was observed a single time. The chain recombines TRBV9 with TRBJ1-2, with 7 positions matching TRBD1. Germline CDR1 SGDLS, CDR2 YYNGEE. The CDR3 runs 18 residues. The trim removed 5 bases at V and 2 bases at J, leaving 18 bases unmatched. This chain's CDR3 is CASRRLPRQGIDNYGYTF. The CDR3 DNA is TGTGCCAGCAGGAGACTTCCGAGACAGGGAATCGACAACTATGGCTACACCTTC.

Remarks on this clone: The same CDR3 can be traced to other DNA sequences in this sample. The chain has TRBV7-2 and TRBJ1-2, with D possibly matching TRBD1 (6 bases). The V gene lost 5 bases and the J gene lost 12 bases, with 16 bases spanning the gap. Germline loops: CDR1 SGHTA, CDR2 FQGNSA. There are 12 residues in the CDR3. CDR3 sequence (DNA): TGTGCCAGCAGCACCCCGGGAGGGGGAGACACCTTC. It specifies CASSTPGGGDTF.

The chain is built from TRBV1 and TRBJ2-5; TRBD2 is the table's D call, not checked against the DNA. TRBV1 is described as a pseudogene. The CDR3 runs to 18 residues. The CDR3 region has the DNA TGCACCAGCAGCCACAGTGGGTCCCTAGCGGGAGACGGGGAGACCCAGTACTTC. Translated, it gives CTSSHSGSLAGDGETQYF.

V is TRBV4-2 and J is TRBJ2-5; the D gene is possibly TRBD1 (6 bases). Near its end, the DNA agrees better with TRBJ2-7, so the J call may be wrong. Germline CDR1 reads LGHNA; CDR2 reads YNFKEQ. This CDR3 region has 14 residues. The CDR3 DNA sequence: TGTGCCAGCAGCCAACAACAGGGTGTCTACGAGCAGTACTTC. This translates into CASSQQQGVYEQYF.

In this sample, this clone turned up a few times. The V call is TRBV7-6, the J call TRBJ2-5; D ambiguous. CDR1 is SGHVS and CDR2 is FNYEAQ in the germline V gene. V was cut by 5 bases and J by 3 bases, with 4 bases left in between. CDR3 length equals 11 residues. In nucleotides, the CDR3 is TGTGCCAGCAGCAACAAAGAGACCCAGTACTTC. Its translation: CASSNKETQYF.

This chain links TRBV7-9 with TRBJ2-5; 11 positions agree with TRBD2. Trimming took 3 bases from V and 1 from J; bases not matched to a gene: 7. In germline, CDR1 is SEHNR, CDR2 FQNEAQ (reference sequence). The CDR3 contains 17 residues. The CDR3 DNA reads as TGTGCCAGCAGCTTCGCCTTAGCGGGGGGGATCCAAGAGACCCAGTACTTC. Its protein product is CASSFALAGGIQETQYF.

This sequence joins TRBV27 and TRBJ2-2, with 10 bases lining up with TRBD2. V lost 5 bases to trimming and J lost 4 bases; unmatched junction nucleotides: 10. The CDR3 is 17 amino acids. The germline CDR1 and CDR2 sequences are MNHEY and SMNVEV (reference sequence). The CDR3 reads CASSAPRLAGVTGELFF. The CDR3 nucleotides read TGTGCCAGCAGTGCCCCCCGGCTAGCGGGAGTCACCGGGGAGCTGTTTTTT.

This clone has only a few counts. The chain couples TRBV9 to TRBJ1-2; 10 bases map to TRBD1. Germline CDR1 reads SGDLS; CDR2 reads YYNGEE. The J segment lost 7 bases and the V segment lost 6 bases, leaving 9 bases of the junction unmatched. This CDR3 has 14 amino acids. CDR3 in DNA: TGTGCCAGCAAACGGGACAGGGGCTCCTCTGGCTACACCTTC. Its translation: CASKRDRGSSGYTF.

The DNA of the CDR3 is TGTGCCACCAGCGAATACACAGGGAATTCACCCCTCCACTTT. This sequence encodes CATSEYTGNSPLHF. The genes are TRBV15 and TRBJ1-6, with a weak D call TRBD1 (6 bases). Germline V gives CDR1 LNHNV, CDR2 YYDKDF (reference sequence). With 5 bases removed from V and 7 bases from J, the gap between germline ends came to 12 bases. The CDR3 sequence is 14 residues long. Full variable domain (remainder filled in from reference TRBV15 and TRBJ1-6): DAMVIQNPRYQVTQFGKPVTLSCSQTLNHNVMYWYQQKSSQAPKLLFHYYDKDFNNEADTPDNFQSRRPNTSFCFLDIRSPGLGDTAMYLCATSEYTGNSPLHFGNGTRLTVT.

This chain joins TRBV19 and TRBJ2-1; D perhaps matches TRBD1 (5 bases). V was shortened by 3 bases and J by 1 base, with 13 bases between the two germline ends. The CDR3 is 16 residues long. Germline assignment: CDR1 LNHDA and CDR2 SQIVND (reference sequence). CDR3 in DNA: TGTGCCAGTAGTATTGTGGGGCCGATGTCCTACAATGAGCAGTTCTTC. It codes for CASSIVGPMSYNEQFF.

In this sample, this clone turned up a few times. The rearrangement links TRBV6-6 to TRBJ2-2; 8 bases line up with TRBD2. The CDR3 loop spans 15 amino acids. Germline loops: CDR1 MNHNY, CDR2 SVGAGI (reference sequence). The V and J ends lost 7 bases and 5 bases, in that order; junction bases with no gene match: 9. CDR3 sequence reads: CASIDLAGSTGELFF. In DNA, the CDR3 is TGTGCCAGCATAGATTTAGCGGGGTCAACCGGGGAGCTGTTTTTT.

CDR3 in DNA: TGTGCCAGCTTGTGGGGACAGGGTCAGGATGAAAAACTGTTTTTT. It specifies CASLWGQGQDEKLFF. The chain couples TRBV6-6 to TRBJ1-4; TRBD1 agrees at 9 bases. CDR3 size: 15 residues. J lost 6 bases, V lost 8 bases, and 10 bases had no gene match. From germline, CDR1 is MNHNY and CDR2 SVGAGI (reference sequence).